These 2 T cell receptor beta chains were sequenced from one sample in a study of blood T cells in healthy people across ages. The authors ran a second PCR of roughly 6 to 12 cycles using a sample-barcoded 5' primer and a J-beta primer mix. Each CDR3 protein gets one entry after TCRdb re-called the 5' RACE reads with MiXCR. The sample records 600,000 or so distinct CDR3 sequences, less than 35% being singletons. Sequencing was performed on blood. The receptor set was obtained from a woman of 80 years or more in good health.

The genes are TRBV28 and TRBJ1-5; possibly TRBD1 for D (5 bases). This CDR3 comprises 12 residues. Germline V CDR1 and CDR2: MDHEN, SYDVKM. Trimming stripped 5 bases from V and 9 bases from J, with 11 bases between. The CDR3 DNA sequence: TGTGCCAGCAGTCGGACTCAGGGGCCCCAGCATTTT. Translated: CASSRTQGPQHF.

This clonotype was observed a handful of times. This chain joins TRBV24-1 and TRBJ1-4; perhaps TRBD1 as D (5 bases). The length of the CDR3 is 16 residues. With 3 bases removed from V and 9 bases from J, the gap between germline ends came to 19 bases. Germline V gene data show CDR1 as KGHDR and CDR2 as SFDVKD. CDR3 DNA sequence: TGTGCCACCAGTGATCCAGGGTCGGGTAACCGGCAAAAACTGTTTTTT. It specifies CATSDPGSGNRQKLFF.